This entry lists 27 T cell receptor beta chains sequenced from one sample in a study of vaccination and CD4 T cells after COVID-19. Oncomine TCR Beta short-read sequencing was applied to DNA from cultured CD4+ T cells. TCRdb used MiXCR to reprocess the PCR reads, holding one entry per CDR3 protein. The table shows 9,500 to 15,000 distinct CDR3 sequences, with 40% to 45% occurring only once. This sample's treatment: roughly nine-day PBMC culture with coronavirus spike peptide pools or control peptides (ViraFEST assay). Their target antigens are unknown. The specimen sequenced was cultured CD4+ T cells from blood. The receptors shown here come from a human donor with COVID-19.

V gene TRBV19 combines with J gene TRBJ1-5; D is undetermined. V was pared by 7 bases and J by 5 bases, with 12 bases between. The germline gives CDR1 LNHDA, CDR2 SQIVND (reference sequence). The CDR3 totals 13 residues. The DNA of the CDR3 is TGTGCCAGTACCCAGGAGGACGATCAGCCCCAGCATTTT. It encodes CASTQEDDQPQHF.

This clonotype was detected only a few times. The genes are TRBV19 and TRBJ1-6; no firm D call. The germline V gene encodes CDR1 LNHDA and CDR2 SQIVND (reference sequence). V shed 0 bases and J shed 9 bases, with 12 bases lying between them. The CDR3 is 15 amino acids. The DNA of the CDR3 is TGTGCCAGTAGTATAGACGGCGAATCGCTTTCACCCCTCCACTTT. This gives the protein CASSIDGESLSPLHF.

This chain uses TRBV20-1 with TRBJ2-7; D gene unclear. Germline CDR1 reads DFQATT; CDR2 reads SNEGSKA (reference sequence). The ends were cut back, 6 bases at V and 3 bases at J, with 15 bases in the middle. This CDR3 region has 13 residues. The CDR3 protein is CSALLGRVYEQYF. The CDR3 bases are TGCAGTGCCCTTTTGGGCCGCGTCTACGAGCAGTACTTC.

This clonotype was counted only a few times. The chain links TRBV6-5 to TRBJ2-2; D may be TRBD1 (6 bases). Trimming removed 1 base at V and 1 base at J, with 7 bases between. The CDR3 consists of 15 residues. From germline, CDR1 is MNHEY and CDR2 SVGAGI. CDR3 region: CASSYWGQNTGELFF. CDR3 in DNA: TGTGCCAGCAGTTACTGGGGACAGAACACCGGGGAGCTGTTTTTT.

This chain joins TRBV6-1 and TRBJ1-2, with unresolved D. CDR3 length: 12 residues. V gave up 7 bases and J gave up 8 bases, with 14 bases separating them. The germline V gene has CDR1 MNHNS and CDR2 SASEGT. The CDR3 here is CASTLPGRGYTF. The CDR3 nucleotides are TGTGCCAGCACCCTTCCCGGGCGCGGCTACACCTTC.

This clonotype occurred a few times. This chain connects TRBV20-1 to TRBJ2-2; D possibly uses TRBD1 or TRBD2 (5 bases each). Germline V CDR1 and CDR2: DFQATT, SNEGSKA (reference sequence). Trimming took 3 bases from V and 0 from J, leaving 11 bases between them. The CDR3 covers 15 residues. The CDR3 nucleotides read TGCAGTGCTAGCCCCGGGACGGCGAACACCGGGGAGCTGTTTTTT. The encoded protein is CSASPGTANTGELFF.

There are a few counts of this clonotype. The chain recombines TRBV20-1 with TRBJ1-5; D gene ambiguous. The CDR3 contains 17 residues. In germline, CDR1 is DFQATT, CDR2 SNEGSKA (reference sequence). The V gene lost 0 bases and the J gene lost 1 base, with 16 bases spanning the gap. The CDR3 region has the DNA TGCAGTGCTAGAGATGGGCAGCCGAACCCCAGCAATCAGCCCCAGCATTTT. Translation: CSARDGQPNPSNQPQHF.

A few counts support this clonotype. The chain is built from TRBV20-1 and TRBJ1-5; D possibly corresponds to TRBD1 (5 bases). V lost 1 base to trimming and J lost 7 bases, with 14 bases between them. In germline, CDR1 is DFQATT, CDR2 SNEGSKA (reference sequence). The CDR3 spans 14 residues. CDR3 coding DNA: TGCAGTGCTAGAGTAAAGGGCAGGGAACAGCCCCAGCATTTT. This codes for CSARVKGREQPQHF.

The chain combines TRBV6-1 with TRBJ2-1, with TRBD2 matching over 10 bases. CDR3 length: 15 amino acids. Losses at the gene ends were 6 bases for V and 4 bases for J; bases not matched to a gene: 6. The V gene's germline CDR1 is MNHNS and CDR2 SASEGT. CDR3 DNA: TGTGCCAGCAGGGTGCTAGCGGGGGCTTACAATGAGCAGTTCTTC. Its translation is CASRVLAGAYNEQFF.

This clonotype was counted between two and nine times. The gene calls are TRBV7-2 and TRBJ2-5, with D possibly TRBD1 on 6 matching bases. CDR3 length: 16 residues. The V end was cut by 2 bases, the J end by 2 bases, with 15 bases between. The germline V gene has CDR1 SGHTA and CDR2 FQGNSA. CDR3 coding DNA: TGTGCCAGCAGCTTACCAACCCTTGGGACACAAGAGACCCAGTACTTC. Translated, it gives CASSLPTLGTQETQYF.

The chain recombines TRBV5-6 with TRBJ2-5; D may be TRBD1 or TRBD2 (6 bases each). This CDR3 region has 13 residues. Germline V gene lookup returns CDR1 SGHDT and CDR2 YYEEEE. The V and J ends lost 5 bases and 5 bases respectively, with 13 bases between them. The chain's CDR3 is CASRIRGVETQYF. The CDR3 nucleotides read TGTGCCAGCAGGATTAGGGGGGTCGAGACCCAGTACTTC.

The chain links TRBV24-1 to TRBJ2-3; TRBD1 might be the D (5 bases). Germline V gene lookup returns CDR1 KGHDR and CDR2 SFDVKD. The CDR3 extends over 13 amino acids. V was cut by 3 bases and J by 5 bases, with 8 bases left in between. The CDR3 loop reads CATSDTTEDTQYF. The DNA for the CDR3 is TGTGCCACCAGTGATACGACAGAAGATACGCAGTATTTT.

The chain recombines TRBV6-2 or TRBV6-3 with TRBJ2-1, with D uncertain. The CDR3 is 13 amino acids. CDR1 is MNHEY and CDR2 is SVGEGT in the germline V gene. Trimming cost V 7 bases and J 2 bases, with 9 bases left between them. The CDR3 region is CASNLQTYNEQFF. The CDR3 bases are TGTGCCAGCAATCTACAGACCTACAATGAGCAGTTCTTC.

This sequence joins TRBV18 and TRBJ1-2; D may be TRBD1 (6 bases). Trimming stripped 6 bases from V and 2 bases from J, with 10 bases between. Looked up from germline, CDR1 is KGHSH and CDR2 is LQKENI. This CDR3 is built from 13 residues. Here the CDR3 reads CASSPDRNYGYTF. The CDR3 coding sequence is TGTGCCAGCTCGCCGGACAGAAACTATGGCTACACCTTC. Full variable domain (outside the CDR3, taken from reference TRBV18 and TRBJ1-2): NAGVMQNPRHLVRRRGQEARLRCSPMKGHSHVYWYRQLPEEGLKFMVYLQKENIIDESGMPKERFSAEFPKEGPSILRIQQVVRGDSAAYFCASSPDRNYGYTFGSGTRLTVV.

This clonotype turned up a few times. This chain uses TRBV28 with TRBJ1-4; no clear D. The CDR3 sequence is 14 residues long. Trimming removed 5 bases from V and 10 bases from J, with 17 bases in between. Per the germline V gene, CDR1 is MDHEN and CDR2 is SYDVKM. CDR3 DNA sequence: TGTGCCAGCAGTCTAGGGAGGGAGGGTTCAAAACTGTTTTTT. Its protein product is CASSLGREGSKLFF.

In its sample, this clonotype was seen a few times. This chain joins TRBV19 and TRBJ1-3; possible D gene TRBD1, 5 bases. Trimming pared 6 bases from V and 3 bases from J, leaving 18 bases between. The CDR3 consists of 16 residues. Per germline, CDR1 LNHDA and CDR2 SQIVND (reference sequence). CDR3 protein: CASSQKGGVVGNTIYF. The CDR3 DNA reads TGTGCCAGTAGCCAGAAAGGAGGGGTGGTTGGAAACACCATATATTTT.

This clonotype occurred a few times. The chain joins TRBV20-1 to TRBJ2-3; 10 nucleotides line up with TRBD2. CDR1 and CDR2 from the germline V gene are DFQATT and SNEGSKA (reference sequence). The length of the CDR3 is 16 residues. V gave up 4 bases and J gave up 4 bases; unmatched junction bases: 11. CDR3 loop: CSATVSSGGRSDTQYF. The CDR3 nucleotides read TGCAGTGCTACGGTGTCTAGCGGGGGAAGATCAGATACGCAGTATTTT.

The sample holds a few counts of this clonotype. This rearrangement joins TRBV10-3 to TRBJ1-6, with TRBD1 as a possible D gene (6 bases). Looked up from germline, CDR1 is ENHRY and CDR2 is SYGVKD. This CDR3 is 14 amino acids long. V lost 5 bases, J lost 8 bases, and 13 bases lay in between. DNA of the CDR3: TGTGCCATCAGTTCAGGGGTTCGGGATTCACCCCTCCACTTT. This translates into CAISSGVRDSPLHF.

The rearrangement links TRBV5-4 to TRBJ2-2; 9 nucleotides line up with TRBD1. Germline V gene data show CDR1 as SGHNT and CDR2 as YYREEE (reference sequence). Germline trimming cut 4 bases from V and 4 bases from J; bases unmatched to any gene: 5. The CDR3 sequence is 15 residues long. The CDR3: CASSPDRGPTGELFF. CDR3 bases: TGTGCCAGCAGCCCGGACAGGGGCCCCACCGGGGAGCTGTTTTTT.

The J gene is TRBJ1-5, the V gene TRBV12-3 or TRBV12-4, with D unresolved. V gave up 1 base and J gave up 1 base, with 8 bases separating them. The length of the CDR3 is 15 residues. DNA for the CDR3: TGTGCCAGCAGTTTAGGGAGGTCCAGCAATCAGCCCCAGCATTTT. Protein product: CASSLGRSSNQPQHF.

This clonotype was observed once. Germline and junction disagree at one end, which may indicate a read error. The chain links TRBV7-7 to TRBJ2-2; D unclear. Germline values: CDR1 SSHAT, CDR2 FNYEAQ (reference sequence). This CDR3 contains 13 residues. CDR3 nucleotides: TGTGCTAGCAGCTTAGCTATCTGGGGAGAGCTGTTTTTT. It is translated as CASSLAIWGELFF.

This sequence joins TRBV6-2 or TRBV6-3 and TRBJ2-5; TRBD1 matches 11 bases. Germline lookup yields CDR1 MNHEY and CDR2 SVGEGT. The V and J ends lost 6 bases and 2 bases, in that order; junction bases with no gene match: 5. The CDR3 covers 15 residues. The CDR3 DNA reads as TGTGCCAGCAGATCGGGACAGGGGGTTCAAGAGACCCAGTACTTC. Its protein is CASRSGQGVQETQYF.

This clonotype was picked up a small number of times. This chain uses TRBV11-2 with TRBJ2-7, with D possibly being TRBD1 or TRBD2 (5 bases each). Germline CDR1 SGHAT, CDR2 FQNNGV. The CDR3 sequence is 15 residues long. V was clipped by 5 bases and J by 4 bases, with 18 bases between them. In DNA, the CDR3 is TGTGCCAGCAGCCATTTCCGGGACCCCGCATACGAGCAGTACTTC. It yields the protein CASSHFRDPAYEQYF.

This clonotype appeared a few times. The chain has TRBV11-1 and TRBJ2-1; 8 bases fit TRBD2. Trimming at V came to 1 base and at J to 10 bases, leaving 9 bases not matched to a gene. Germline V gene lookup returns CDR1 SGHAT and CDR2 FQDESV (reference sequence). The length of the CDR3 is 15 residues. Written as DNA, the CDR3 is TGTGCCAGCAGCTTAGGGGCGGGGGGTAAAAAGGAGCAGTTCTTC. This sequence encodes CASSLGAGGKKEQFF.

This chain joins TRBV12-3 or TRBV12-4 and TRBJ2-3, with TRBD2 matching 12 bases. This CDR3 has 16 residues. Unmatched junction bases numbered 6, after V lost 3 bases and J lost 5 bases. DNA of the CDR3: TGTGCCAGCAGTTTCTGGGCTAGCGGGGGGGTAGATACGCAGTATTTT. Protein sequence: CASSFWASGGVDTQYF.

This clonotype was seen only a few times. J is TRBJ2-2 and V is TRBV18; unclear D gene. CDR3 length: 16 amino acids. Germline V gene sequence: CDR1 KGHSH, CDR2 LQKENI. V lost 2 bases and J lost 0, with 10 bases in between. The CDR3 loop reads CASSPLPNANTGELFF. CDR3 bases: TGTGCCAGCTCACCATTACCGAACGCGAACACCGGGGAGCTGTTTTTT. The full variable domain, in which reference TRBV18 and TRBJ2-2 provide the parts outside the CDR3, is NAGVMQNPRHLVRRRGQEARLRCSPMKGHSHVYWYRQLPEEGLKFMVYLQKENIIDESGMPKERFSAEFPKEGPSILRIQQVVRGDSAAYFCASSPLPNANTGELFFGEGSRLTVL.

This clonotype showed up just a few times. The chain employs TRBV4-1 and TRBJ1-5, with D possibly matching TRBD1 (6 bases). This CDR3 has 16 residues. In germline, CDR1 is MGHRA, CDR2 YSYEKL. V was clipped by 4 bases and J by 0 bases, with 13 bases between them. The DNA for the CDR3 is TGCGCCAGCAGCCCAACACAGGGAAATAGCAATCAGCCCCAGCATTTT. It codes for CASSPTQGNSNQPQHF.